These 2 T cell receptor beta chains share one sample of origin, sequenced in a study of T cell repertoires in cytomegalovirus infection. No antigen is known for these receptors. TCRdb fed the reads into MiXCR, producing one record per CDR3 protein. Of 650,000 to 850,000 distinct CDR3 sequences in the sample, under 35% were seen once. This material consisted of cultured CD8+ T cells from PBMCs, taken from culture after CMV antigen stimulation. These TCRs come from a human donor in good health (CMV status not recorded). Some clones in this sample may be carry-over from other donors' samples.

This chain connects TRBV4-1 to TRBJ2-7; perhaps TRBD1 as D (5 bases). Per the germline V gene, CDR1 is MGHRA and CDR2 is YSYEKL. The CDR3 length is 16 residues. Trimming left V 1 base short and J 2 bases short, with 15 bases between. DNA of the CDR3: TGCGCCAGCAGCCAAGGGGGCCCCCTCCCGGCCTACGAGCAGTACTTC. Its translation: CASSQGGPLPAYEQYF.

The chain has TRBV13 and TRBJ2-5; D remains unclear. CDR3 length: 15 residues. The ends were cut back, 0 bases at V and 5 bases at J, with 13 bases in the middle. The germline V gene has CDR1 PRHDT and CDR2 FYEKMQ (reference sequence). The CDR3 sequence: CASSLGPERSETQYF. The CDR3 nucleotides are TGTGCCAGCAGCTTAGGCCCCGAGCGTTCGGAGACCCAGTACTTC.